Listed below are T cell receptor beta chains from one sample, sequenced in a study of T cells after yellow fever vaccination. TCRdb ran MiXCR on the 5' RACE reads and lists one entry per CDR3 protein. The sample includes roughly 250,000 distinct CDR3 sequences, around 13% of them seen just once. Sequencing was performed on CD4+ T cells sorted from PBMCs, taken 45 days after the yellow fever booster vaccination. These receptors were obtained from a man younger than 40 who received the YFV17D yellow fever vaccine. Both conserved end residues are part of each CDR3. Fields, in order: J gene, D gene, clone size, V gene, CDR3 DNA, CDR3 protein. D genes are given only for firm matches. For some rows the clone size is stated as once, few or many, or as a class when expanded; others skip it.

TRBJ2-5,NA,few,TRBV20-1,TGCAGTGCAGCCGAGGGGGGAAAGACCCAGTACTTC,CSAAEGGKTQYF
TRBJ2-1,NA,few,TRBV20-1,TGCAGTGCCCAGGGGGGGTTAGATGAGCAGTTCTTC,CSAQGGLDEQFF
TRBJ2-7,TRBD1,few,TRBV7-8,TGTGCCAGCAGCAAAGGGGAACAGGGGGCCTACGAGCAGTACTTC,CASSKGEQGAYEQYF
TRBJ2-1,TRBD2,few,TRBV20-1,TGCAGTGCTGCCATCCCGACTAGCGGGGTAAATGAGCAGTTCTTC,CSAAIPTSGVNEQFF
TRBJ1-1,NA,many,TRBV7-2,TGTGCCAGCAGCTTATTTAGTCGGGGGATGAACACTGAAGCTTTCTTT,CASSLFSRGMNTEAFF
TRBJ2-7,NA,NA,TRBV5-1,TGCGCCAGCAGCTTGACGAACTACGAGCAGTACTTC,CASSLTNYEQYF
TRBJ2-7,TRBD1,NA,TRBV10-3,TGTGCCATCAGCTCCGGGACAGGCTTCTACGAGCAGTACTTC,CAISSGTGFYEQYF
TRBJ2-3,NA,few,TRBV24-1,TGTGCCACCAGTGATTCTGGAGCGGGCACAGATACGCAGTATTTT,CATSDSGAGTDTQYF
TRBJ2-5,NA,many,TRBV10-3,TGTGCCATCGGCACAGAGGAGACCCAGTACTTC,CAIGTEETQYF
TRBJ2-2,TRBD2,NA,TRBV18,TGTGCCAGCTCACCTTTACTTGCGGGAGCTCTTCCCGGGGAGCTGTTTTTT,CASSPLLAGALPGELFF
TRBJ2-1,TRBD2,NA,TRBV20-1,TGCAGTGCTAGACTAGCGGGAGAACGGGAGCAGTTCTTC,CSARLAGEREQFF
TRBJ1-2,TRBD1,NA,TRBV12-3/TRBV12-4,TGTGCCAGCAGAAAGGGACAGGCTCTCGGCTACACCTTC,CASRKGQALGYTF
TRBJ2-1,TRBD1,NA,TRBV7-2,TGTGCCAGCAGCTTAAGGGACAGAATCAGTTCCTACAATGAGCAGTTCTTC,CASSLRDRISSYNEQFF
TRBJ2-7,NA,NA,TRBV5-1,TGCGCCAGCAGCTCTCTAGGGGACGAGCAGTACTTC,CASSSLGDEQYF
TRBJ2-5,NA,NA,TRBV7-2,TGTGCCAGCCGGGGGGCGGGAGAGGGGGAGACCCAGTACTTC,CASRGAGEGETQYF
TRBJ2-7,NA,many,TRBV12-3/TRBV12-4,TGTGCCAGCAGTCGGAGGGGGGAGACCTACGAGCAGTACTTC,CASSRRGETYEQYF
TRBJ2-7,TRBD2,few,TRBV20-1,TGCAGTGCGCTTCCGGGACTAGCGGGAGTTTACGAGCAGTACTTC,CSALPGLAGVYEQYF
TRBJ1-2,NA,NA,TRBV3-1,TGTGCCAGCAGCAGGGGGGTAGGGGAAGGGCATATCTATGGCTACACCTTC,CASSRGVGEGHIYGYTF
TRBJ1-1,NA,once,TRBV14,TGTGCCAGCAGCCAATCTCAGGTTCCGAACACTGAAGCTTTCTTT,CASSQSQVPNTEAFF
TRBJ1-2,TRBD1,NA,TRBV12-3/TRBV12-4,TGTGCCAGCAGTCTACAGGGGCGAAATGGCTACACCTTC,CASSLQGRNGYTF
TRBJ2-5,NA,NA,TRBV6-2/TRBV6-3,TGTGCCAGCAGGCGACCCCAAGAGACCCAGTACTTC,CASRRPQETQYF
TRBJ2-7,NA,many,TRBV7-2,TGTGCCAGCAGCTTAGTCCCTCACTACGAGCAGTACTTC,CASSLVPHYEQYF
TRBJ2-3,TRBD2,few,TRBV20-1,TGCAGTGCTAGGGGATTGACTAGCGGGAGAACAGATACGCAGTATTTT,CSARGLTSGRTDTQYF
TRBJ1-6,NA,few,TRBV4-3,TGCGCCAGCAGCCAAGAAGTCGGCTTACCTAATTCACCCCTCCACTTT,CASSQEVGLPNSPLHF
TRBJ2-2,TRBD2,few,TRBV4-3,TGCGCCAGCAGCCAGGGACTAGCGGGAGGGCCTGGCACCGGGGAGCTGTTTTTT,CASSQGLAGGPGTGELFF
TRBJ2-1,TRBD2,few,TRBV20-1,TGCAGTGCTGTAGCGGGAGCCATCCATGAGCAGTTCTTC,CSAVAGAIHEQFF
TRBJ1-5,NA,NA,TRBV4-2,TGTGCCAGCAGCCAAGCTGGGAGCAATCAGCCCCAGCATTTT,CASSQAGSNQPQHF
TRBJ2-3,TRBD2,NA,TRBV15,TGTGCCACCAGCGCAACTAGCGGGAGTAGCACAGATACGCAGTATTTT,CATSATSGSSTDTQYF
TRBJ2-7,NA,few,TRBV30,TGTGCCTGGAGGTATAAGGGGGCCTACGAGCAGTACTTC,CAWRYKGAYEQYF
TRBJ2-1,NA,few,TRBV20-1,TGCAGTGCTAGGGGGACTGGCAGTGAGCAGTTCTTC,CSARGTGSEQFF
TRBJ2-7,TRBD2,few,TRBV27,TGTGCCAGCAGTTTATCGAAGGTTCCGGCTAGCGGGATCTACGAGCAGTACTTC,CASSLSKVPASGIYEQYF
TRBJ2-1,NA,few,TRBV7-2,TGTGCCAGCAGCGCCCGCCTTGACAGAAGCTCCTACAATGAGCAGTTCTTC,CASSARLDRSSYNEQFF
TRBJ2-1,NA,few,TRBV12-3/TRBV12-4,TGTGCCAGCAGGCCCCGAGGGGGTTCTAATGAGCAGTTCTTC,CASRPRGGSNEQFF
TRBJ1-2,NA,NA,TRBV7-2,TGTGCCAGCAGCCGCGTGAGCGGCTATGGCTACACCTTC,CASSRVSGYGYTF
TRBJ2-1,TRBD2,NA,TRBV20-1,TGCAGTGTAGCGGGGGGACTAGCGGGGGGACGGGGTGAGCAGTTCTTC,CSVAGGLAGGRGEQFF
TRBJ2-2,TRBD1,many,TRBV7-9,TGTGCCAGCAGCCGGGACAGTAGGACCGGGGAGCTGTTTTTT,CASSRDSRTGELFF
TRBJ2-1,TRBD2,few,TRBV20-1,TGCAGTGCCTCCCCTTCGCGGGAGGGTAAGGTTAATGAGCAGTTCTTC,CSASPSREGKVNEQFF
TRBJ2-7,NA,NA,TRBV9,TGTGCCACTCCGTCGTGCGTATTTAAGTACGAGCAGTACTTC,CATPSCVFKYEQYF
TRBJ2-3,NA,few,TRBV5-1,TGCGCCAGCACTCTGGGCGGCCCCCTCACAGATACGCAGTATTTT,CASTLGGPLTDTQYF
TRBJ1-4,NA,NA,TRBV12-3/TRBV12-4,TGTGCCAGCAGTTTGGGGGGGCGGTATGAAAAACTGTTTTTT,CASSLGGRYEKLFF
TRBJ2-1,NA,many,TRBV7-6,TGTGCCAGCAGCCAGACTTACAATGAGCAGTTCTTC,CASSQTYNEQFF
TRBJ2-7,NA,NA,TRBV5-5,TGTGCCAGCAGCTTGAGAAGTGGTCGGGGAACCATCTCCTACGAGCAGTACTTC,CASSLRSGRGTISYEQYF
TRBJ2-5,NA,NA,TRBV7-2,TGTGCCAGCAGCTTATCTCGGGGGCGGACACAAGAGACCCAGTACTTC,CASSLSRGRTQETQYF
TRBJ2-7,TRBD2,few,TRBV20-1,TGCAGTGCCCAGCGGGGGGTGATTCCCTACGAGCAGTACTTC,CSAQRGVIPYEQYF
TRBJ2-5,NA,NA,TRBV25-1,TGTGCCAGCAGTGTAGGGGGAGGTGACCAGTACTTC,CASSVGGGDQYF